This TCR beta chain was recorded in a study of cytomegalovirus exposure and HLA in healthy donors. Study findings and constraints: The study put 150 to 200 TCR beta chains on its list as cytomegalovirus-associated. A prior analysis recorded that most TCR beta V segments were productive about 90% or about 30% of the time.

Both 60 Vbeta primers and 13 Jbeta primers went into the PCR. The table came from immunoSEQ multiplex PCR; TCRdb's copy has only in-frame clones and leaves some out. The data hold roughly 100,000 clones, with 70% to 80% observed a single time. This clone came up a few times. Its antigen is not known. The sequence came from a female donor in good health and CMV-seronegative. Sequenced input: PBMCs.

Written as DNA, the CDR3 is TGTGCCAGCAGTTACTCCCGGTCAGGGGAAGAAGCTTTCTTT. It specifies CASSYSRSGEEAFF. This chain joins TRBV6-6 and TRBJ1-1; D may be TRBD1 (6 bases). V was pared by 0 bases and J by 8 bases, with 13 bases between. The germline gives CDR1 MNHNY, CDR2 SVGAGI (reference sequence). The CDR3 totals 14 residues.